This T cell receptor beta chain was profiled in a study of graft-versus-host responses after intestinal transplantation. Study summary: As for transplant type, recipients had multivisceral, liver-intestinal, or isolated intestinal grafts. The study gave all recipients anti-thymocyte globulin induction, then tacrolimus and steroids for 2 to 3 years.

Germline-derived CDR1 and CDR2 are SGHNT and YENEEA. The CDR3 sequence is 13 residues long. V dropped 5 bases and J dropped 6; count of bases not matched to a gene: 3. Here immunoSEQ multiplex PCR was the method, and the copy in TCRdb shows in-frame clones only, minus some. The sample contains around 37,000 clones, around four fifths of which appear only once. This clonotype originated in a human patient who received an intestinal transplant, so some T cells may come from the graft donor. This sequence joins TRBV11-3 and TRBJ2-1; 8 bases align to TRBD2. The sample in question was PBMCs, obtained about 1,000 days after transplant. DNA for the CDR3: TGTGCCAGCAGCCCCGGGACTAGCAATGAGCAGTTCTTC. Its translation: CASSPGTSNEQFF.